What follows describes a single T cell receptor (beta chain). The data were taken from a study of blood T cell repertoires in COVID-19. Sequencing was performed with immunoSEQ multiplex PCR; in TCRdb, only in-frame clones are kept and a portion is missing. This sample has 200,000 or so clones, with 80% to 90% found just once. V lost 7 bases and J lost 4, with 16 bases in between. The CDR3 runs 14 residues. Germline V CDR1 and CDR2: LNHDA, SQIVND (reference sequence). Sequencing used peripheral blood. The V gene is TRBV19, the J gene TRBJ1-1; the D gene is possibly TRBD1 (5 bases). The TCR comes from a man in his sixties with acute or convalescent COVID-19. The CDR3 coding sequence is TGTGCCAGTAAATTTTGGGGCTTGAGCACTGAAGCTTTCTTT. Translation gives CASKFWGLSTEAFF.